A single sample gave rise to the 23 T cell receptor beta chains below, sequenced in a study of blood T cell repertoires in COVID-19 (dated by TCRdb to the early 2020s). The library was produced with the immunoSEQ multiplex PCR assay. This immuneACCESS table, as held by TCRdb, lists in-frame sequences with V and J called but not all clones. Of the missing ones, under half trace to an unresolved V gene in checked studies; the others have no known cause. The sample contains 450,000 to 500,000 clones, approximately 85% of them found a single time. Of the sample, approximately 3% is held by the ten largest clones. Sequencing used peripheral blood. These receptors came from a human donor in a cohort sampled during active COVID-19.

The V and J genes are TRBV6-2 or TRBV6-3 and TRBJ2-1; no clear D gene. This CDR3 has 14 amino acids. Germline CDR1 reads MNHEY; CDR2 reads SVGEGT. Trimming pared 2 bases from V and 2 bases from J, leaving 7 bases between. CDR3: CASSYQLAYNEQFF. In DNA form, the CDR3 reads TGTGCCAGCAGTTACCAGCTAGCCTACAATGAGCAGTTCTTC.

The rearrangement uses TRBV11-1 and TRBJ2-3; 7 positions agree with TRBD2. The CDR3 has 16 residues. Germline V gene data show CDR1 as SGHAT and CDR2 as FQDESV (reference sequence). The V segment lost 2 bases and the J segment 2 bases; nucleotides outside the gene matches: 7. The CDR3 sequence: CASSLSLGLNTDTQYF. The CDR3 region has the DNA TGTGCCAGCAGCTTATCCCTGGGACTAAACACAGATACGCAGTATTTT.

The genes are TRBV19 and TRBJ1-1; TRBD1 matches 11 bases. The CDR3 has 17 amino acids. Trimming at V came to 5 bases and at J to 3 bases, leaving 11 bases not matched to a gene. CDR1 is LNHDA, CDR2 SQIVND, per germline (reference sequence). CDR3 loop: CASSLRGTGGRHTEAFF. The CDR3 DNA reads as TGTGCCAGTAGTCTTAGGGGGACAGGGGGGCGGCACACTGAAGCTTTCTTT. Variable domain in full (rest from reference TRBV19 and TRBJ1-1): DGGITQSPKYLFRKEGQNVTLSCEQNLNHDAMYWYRQDPGQGLRLIYYSQIVNDFQKGDIAEGYSVSREKKESFPLTVTSAQKNPTAFYLCASSLRGTGGRHTEAFFGQGTRLTVV.

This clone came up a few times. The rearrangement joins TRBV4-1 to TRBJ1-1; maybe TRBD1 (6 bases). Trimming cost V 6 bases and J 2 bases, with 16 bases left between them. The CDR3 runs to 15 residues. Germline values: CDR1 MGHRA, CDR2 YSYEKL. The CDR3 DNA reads TGCGCCAGCAGACCCAGGGTGGACAGAAACACTGAAGCTTTCTTT. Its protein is CASRPRVDRNTEAFF.

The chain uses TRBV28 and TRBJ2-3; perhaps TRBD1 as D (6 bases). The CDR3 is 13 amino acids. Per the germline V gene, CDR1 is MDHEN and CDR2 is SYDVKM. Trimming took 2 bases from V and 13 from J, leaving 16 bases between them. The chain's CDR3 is CASSLDTADSEYF. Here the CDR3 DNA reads TGTGCCAGCAGTTTAGACACTGCGGACAGTGAGTATTTT.

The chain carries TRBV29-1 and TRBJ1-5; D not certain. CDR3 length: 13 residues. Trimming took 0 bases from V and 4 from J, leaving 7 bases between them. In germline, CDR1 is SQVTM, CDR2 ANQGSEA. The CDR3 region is CSVEEVENQPQHF. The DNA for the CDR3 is TGCAGCGTTGAAGAGGTGGAGAATCAGCCCCAGCATTTT.

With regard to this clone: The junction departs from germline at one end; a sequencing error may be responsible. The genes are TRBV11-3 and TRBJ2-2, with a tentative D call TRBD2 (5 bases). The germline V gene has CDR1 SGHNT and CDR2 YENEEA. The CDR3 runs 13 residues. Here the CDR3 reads CASSLLANRGAVF. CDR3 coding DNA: TGTGCCAGCAGCTTACTAGCCAACCGGGGAGCTGTTTTT.

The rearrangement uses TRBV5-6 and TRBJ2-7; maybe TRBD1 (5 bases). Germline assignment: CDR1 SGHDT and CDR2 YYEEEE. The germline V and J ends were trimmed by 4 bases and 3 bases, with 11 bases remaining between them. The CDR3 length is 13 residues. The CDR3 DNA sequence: TGTGCCAGCAGCCTAAAAGACAGCTACGAGCAGTACTTC. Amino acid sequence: CASSLKDSYEQYF. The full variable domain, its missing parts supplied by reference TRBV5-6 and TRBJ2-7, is DAGVTQSPTHLIKTRGQQVTLRCSPKSGHDTVSWYQQALGQGPQFIFQYYEEEERQRGNFPDRFSGHQFPNYSSELNVNALLLGDSALYLCASSLKDSYEQYFGPGTRLTVT.

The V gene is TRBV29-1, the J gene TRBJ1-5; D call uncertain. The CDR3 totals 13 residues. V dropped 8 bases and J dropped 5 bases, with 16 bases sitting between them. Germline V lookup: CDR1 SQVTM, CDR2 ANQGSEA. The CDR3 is CSLNPAGDQPQHF. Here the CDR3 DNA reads TGCAGCCTAAACCCCGCAGGCGATCAGCCCCAGCATTTT. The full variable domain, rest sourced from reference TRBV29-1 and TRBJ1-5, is SAVISQKPSRDICQRGTSLTIQCQVDSQVTMMFWYRQQPGQSLTLIATANQGSEATYESGFVIDKFPISRPNLTFSTLTVSNMSPEDSSIYLCSLNPAGDQPQHFGDGTRLSIL.

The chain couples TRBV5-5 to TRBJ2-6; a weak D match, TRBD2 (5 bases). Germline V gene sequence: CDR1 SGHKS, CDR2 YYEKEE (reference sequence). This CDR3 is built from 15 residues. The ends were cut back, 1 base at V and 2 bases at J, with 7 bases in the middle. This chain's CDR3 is CASSLWGAGANVLTF. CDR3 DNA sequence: TGTGCCAGCAGCTTGTGGGGAGCTGGGGCCAACGTCCTGACTTTC.

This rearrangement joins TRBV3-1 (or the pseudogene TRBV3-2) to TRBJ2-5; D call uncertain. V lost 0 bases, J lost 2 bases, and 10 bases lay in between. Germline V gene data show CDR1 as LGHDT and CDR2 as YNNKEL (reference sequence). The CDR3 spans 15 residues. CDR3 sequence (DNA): TGTGCCAGCAGCCAAGATTGGGCCATTCAAGAGACCCAGTACTTC. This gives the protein CASSQDWAIQETQYF.

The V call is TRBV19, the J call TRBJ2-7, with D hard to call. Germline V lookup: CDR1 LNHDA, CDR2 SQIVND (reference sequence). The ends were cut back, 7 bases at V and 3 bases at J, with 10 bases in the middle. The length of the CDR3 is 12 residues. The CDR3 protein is CASTGPGYEQYF. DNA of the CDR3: TGTGCCAGTACCGGCCCAGGCTACGAGCAGTACTTC.

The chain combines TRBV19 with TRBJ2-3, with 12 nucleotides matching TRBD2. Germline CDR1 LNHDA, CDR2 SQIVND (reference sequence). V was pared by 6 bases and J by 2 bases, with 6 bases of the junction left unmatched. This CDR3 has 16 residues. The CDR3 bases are TGTGCCAGTAGACCGGGACTAGCGGGCCCCACAGATACGCAGTATTTT. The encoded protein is CASRPGLAGPTDTQYF.

CDR3 sequence: CASSRGEGDYEQYF. The CDR3 DNA reads as TGCGCCAGCAGCCGCGGGGAGGGTGACTACGAGCAGTACTTC. V is TRBV5-1 and J is TRBJ2-7, with 7 bases fitting TRBD2. After removal of 4 bases from V and 3 bases from J, the junction contained 7 bases not matched to a gene. CDR3 length: 14 residues. Germline V gene lookup returns CDR1 SGHRS and CDR2 YFSETQ.

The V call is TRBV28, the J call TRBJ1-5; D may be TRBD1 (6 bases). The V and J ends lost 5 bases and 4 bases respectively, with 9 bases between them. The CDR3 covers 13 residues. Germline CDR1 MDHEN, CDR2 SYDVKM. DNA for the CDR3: TGTGCCAGCAGTGGACAGAGAAATCAGCCCCAGCATTTT. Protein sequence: CASSGQRNQPQHF.

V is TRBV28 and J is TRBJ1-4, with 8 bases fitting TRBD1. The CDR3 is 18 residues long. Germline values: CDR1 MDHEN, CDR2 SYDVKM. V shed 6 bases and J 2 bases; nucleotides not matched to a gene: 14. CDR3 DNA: TGTGCCAGCAGCGATCTGGGAGGCAGGGGGCCGACTAATGAAAAACTGTTTTTT. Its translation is CASSDLGGRGPTNEKLFF.

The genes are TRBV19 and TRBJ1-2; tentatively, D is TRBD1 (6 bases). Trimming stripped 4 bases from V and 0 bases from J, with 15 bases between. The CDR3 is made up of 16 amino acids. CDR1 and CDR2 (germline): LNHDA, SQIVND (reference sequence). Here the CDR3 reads CASSKWTAVSNYGYTF. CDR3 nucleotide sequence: TGTGCCAGTAGTAAGTGGACAGCGGTCTCTAACTATGGCTACACCTTC.

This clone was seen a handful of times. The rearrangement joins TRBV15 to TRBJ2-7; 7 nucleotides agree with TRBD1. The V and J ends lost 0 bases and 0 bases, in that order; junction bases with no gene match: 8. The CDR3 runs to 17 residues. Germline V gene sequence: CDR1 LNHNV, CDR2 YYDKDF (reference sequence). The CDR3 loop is CATSRETAGTASYEQYF. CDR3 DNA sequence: TGTGCCACCAGCAGAGAAACCGCCGGGACAGCCTCCTACGAGCAGTACTTC.

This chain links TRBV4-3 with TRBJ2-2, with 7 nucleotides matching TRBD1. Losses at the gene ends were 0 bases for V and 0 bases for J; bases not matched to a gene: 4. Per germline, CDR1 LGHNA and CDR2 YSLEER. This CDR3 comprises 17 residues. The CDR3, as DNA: TGCGCCAGCAGCCAAGATTTAGGGACAGCGAACACCGGGGAGCTGTTTTTT. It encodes CASSQDLGTANTGELFF.

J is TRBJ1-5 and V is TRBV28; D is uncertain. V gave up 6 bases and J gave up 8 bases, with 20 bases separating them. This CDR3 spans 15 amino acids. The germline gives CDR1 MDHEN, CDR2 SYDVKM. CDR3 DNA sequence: TGTGCCAGCAGCCCCGGAGGTGCCGCGTTGGAGCCCCAGCATTTT. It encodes CASSPGGAALEPQHF.

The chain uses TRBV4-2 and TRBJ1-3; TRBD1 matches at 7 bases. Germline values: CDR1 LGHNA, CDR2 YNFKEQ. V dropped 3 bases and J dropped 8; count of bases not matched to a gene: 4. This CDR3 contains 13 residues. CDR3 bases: TGTGCCAGCAGCCATGCAGGGGGAGACACCATATATTTT. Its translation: CASSHAGGDTIYF.

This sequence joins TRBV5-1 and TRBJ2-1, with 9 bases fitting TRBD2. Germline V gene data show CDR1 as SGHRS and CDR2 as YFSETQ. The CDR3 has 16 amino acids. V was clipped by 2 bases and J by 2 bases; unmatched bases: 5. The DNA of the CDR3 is TGCGCCAGCAGCTTAATAAGGACTAGCGCCTACAATGAGCAGTTCTTC. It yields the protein CASSLIRTSAYNEQFF. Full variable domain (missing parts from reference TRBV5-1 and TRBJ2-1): KAGVTQTPRYLIKTRGQQVTLSCSPISGHRSVSWYQQTPGQGLQFLFEYFSETQRNKGNFPGRFSGRQFSNSRSEMNVSTLELGDSALYLCASSLIRTSAYNEQFFGPGTRLTVL.

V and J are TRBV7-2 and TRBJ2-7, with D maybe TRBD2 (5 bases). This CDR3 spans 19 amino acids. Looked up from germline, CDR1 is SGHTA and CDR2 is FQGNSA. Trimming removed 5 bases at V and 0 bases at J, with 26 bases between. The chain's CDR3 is CASSQRGLQTFLSSYEQYF. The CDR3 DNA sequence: TGTGCCAGCAGCCAAAGAGGACTTCAGACATTCCTTAGCTCCTACGAGCAGTACTTC.